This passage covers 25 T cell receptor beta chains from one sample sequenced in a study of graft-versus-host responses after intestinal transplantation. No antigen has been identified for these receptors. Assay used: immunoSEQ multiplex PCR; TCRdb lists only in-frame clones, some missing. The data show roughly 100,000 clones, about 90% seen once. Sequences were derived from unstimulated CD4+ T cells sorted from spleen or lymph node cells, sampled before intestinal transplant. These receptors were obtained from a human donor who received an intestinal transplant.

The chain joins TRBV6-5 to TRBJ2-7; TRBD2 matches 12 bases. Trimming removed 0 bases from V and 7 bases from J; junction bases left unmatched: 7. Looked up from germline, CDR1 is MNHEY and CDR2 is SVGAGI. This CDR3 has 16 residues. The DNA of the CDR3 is TGTGCCAGCAGTTACTCCCGACTAGCGGGAGATGGGGAGCAGTACTTC. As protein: CASSYSRLAGDGEQYF.

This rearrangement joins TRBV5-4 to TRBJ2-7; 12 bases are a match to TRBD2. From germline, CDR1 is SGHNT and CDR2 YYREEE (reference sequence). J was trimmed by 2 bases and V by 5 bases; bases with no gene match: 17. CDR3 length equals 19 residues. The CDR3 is CASSPDLGTSGRKAYEQYF. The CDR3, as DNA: TGTGCCAGCAGTCCAGACCTCGGGACTAGCGGGCGCAAAGCCTACGAGCAGTACTTC.

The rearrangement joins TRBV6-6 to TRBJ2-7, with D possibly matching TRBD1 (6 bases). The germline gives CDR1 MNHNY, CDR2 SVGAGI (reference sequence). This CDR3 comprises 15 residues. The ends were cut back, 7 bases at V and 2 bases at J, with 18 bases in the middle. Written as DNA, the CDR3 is TGTGCCAGCACCTTAAACCGGGACAACACCTACGAGCAGTACTTC. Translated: CASTLNRDNTYEQYF.

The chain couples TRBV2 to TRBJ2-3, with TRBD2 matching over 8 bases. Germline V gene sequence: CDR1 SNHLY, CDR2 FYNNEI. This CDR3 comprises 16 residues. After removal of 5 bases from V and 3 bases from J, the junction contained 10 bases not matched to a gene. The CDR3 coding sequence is TGTGCCAGCAGTTGGACGGGGGGGCCGGGAACAGATACGCAGTATTTT. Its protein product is CASSWTGGPGTDTQYF.

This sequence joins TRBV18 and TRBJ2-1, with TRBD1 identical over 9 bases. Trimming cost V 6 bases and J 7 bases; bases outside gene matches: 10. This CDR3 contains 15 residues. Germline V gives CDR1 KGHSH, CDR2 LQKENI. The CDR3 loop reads CASSTSGTGWNEQFF. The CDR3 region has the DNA TGTGCCAGCTCCACCAGTGGGACAGGGTGGAATGAGCAGTTCTTC.

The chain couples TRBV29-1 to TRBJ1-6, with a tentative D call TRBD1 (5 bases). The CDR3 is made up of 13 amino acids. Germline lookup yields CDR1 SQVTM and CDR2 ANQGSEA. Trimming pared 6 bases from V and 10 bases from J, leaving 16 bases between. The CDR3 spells CSVPGTGGSPLHF. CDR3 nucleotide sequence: TGCAGCGTCCCCGGGACCGGAGGATCACCCCTCCACTTT.

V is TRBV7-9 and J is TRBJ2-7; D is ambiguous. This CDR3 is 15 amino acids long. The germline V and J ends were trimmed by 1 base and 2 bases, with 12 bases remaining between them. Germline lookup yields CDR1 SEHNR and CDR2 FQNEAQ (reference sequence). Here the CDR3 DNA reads TGTGCCAGCAGCTTAGGTTCTAGAACGGCCTACGAGCAGTACTTC. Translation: CASSLGSRTAYEQYF.

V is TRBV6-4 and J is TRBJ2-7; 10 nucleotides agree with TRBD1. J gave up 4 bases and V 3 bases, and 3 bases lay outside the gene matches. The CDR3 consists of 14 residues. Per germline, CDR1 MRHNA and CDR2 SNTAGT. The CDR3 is CASSEGTGVYEQYF. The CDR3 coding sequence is TGTGCCAGCAGTGAGGGGACAGGGGTATACGAGCAGTACTTC.

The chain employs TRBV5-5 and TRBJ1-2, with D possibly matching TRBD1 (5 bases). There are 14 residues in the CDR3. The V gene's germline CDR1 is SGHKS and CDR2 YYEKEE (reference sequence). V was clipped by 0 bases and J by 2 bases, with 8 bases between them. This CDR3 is CASSLAPGNYGYTF. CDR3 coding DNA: TGTGCCAGCAGCTTGGCCCCAGGGAACTATGGCTACACCTTC.

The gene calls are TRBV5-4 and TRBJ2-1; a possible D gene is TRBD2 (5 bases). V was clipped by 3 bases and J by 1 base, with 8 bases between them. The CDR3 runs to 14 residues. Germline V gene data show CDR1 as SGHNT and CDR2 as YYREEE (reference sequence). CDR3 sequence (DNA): TGTGCCAGCAGCTCTCTAGCATCCTACAATGAGCAGTTCTTC. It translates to CASSSLASYNEQFF.

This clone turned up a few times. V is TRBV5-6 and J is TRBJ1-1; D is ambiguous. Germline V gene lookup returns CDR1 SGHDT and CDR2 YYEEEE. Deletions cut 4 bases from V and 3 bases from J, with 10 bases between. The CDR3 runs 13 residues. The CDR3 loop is CASSPAVHTEAFF. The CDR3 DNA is TGTGCCAGCAGCCCAGCGGTTCACACTGAAGCTTTCTTT.

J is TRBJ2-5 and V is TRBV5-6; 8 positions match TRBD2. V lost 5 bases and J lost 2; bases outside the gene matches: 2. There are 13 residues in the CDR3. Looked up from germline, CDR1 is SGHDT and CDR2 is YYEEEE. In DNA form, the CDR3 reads TGTGCCAGCAGTCGGGGGGGACAAGAGACCCAGTACTTC. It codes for CASSRGGQETQYF.

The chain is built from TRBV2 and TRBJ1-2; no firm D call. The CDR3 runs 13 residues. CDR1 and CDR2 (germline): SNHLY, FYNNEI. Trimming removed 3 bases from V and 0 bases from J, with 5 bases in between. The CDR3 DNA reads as TGTGCCAGCAGTGACCCAGCTAACTATGGCTACACCTTC. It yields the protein CASSDPANYGYTF.

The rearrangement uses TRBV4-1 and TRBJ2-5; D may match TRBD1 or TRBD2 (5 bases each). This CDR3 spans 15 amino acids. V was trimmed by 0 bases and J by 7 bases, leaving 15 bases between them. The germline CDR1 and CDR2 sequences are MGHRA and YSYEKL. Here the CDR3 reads CASSQEGDGLWTQYF. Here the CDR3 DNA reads TGCGCCAGCAGCCAAGAGGGGGACGGGCTGTGGACCCAGTACTTC.

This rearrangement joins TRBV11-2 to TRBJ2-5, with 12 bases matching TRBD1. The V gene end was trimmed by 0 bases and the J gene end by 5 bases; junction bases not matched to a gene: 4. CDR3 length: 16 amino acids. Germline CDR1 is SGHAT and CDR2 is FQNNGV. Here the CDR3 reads CASSLDWDRGQETQYF. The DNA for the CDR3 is TGTGCCAGCAGCTTAGATTGGGACAGGGGGCAGGAGACCCAGTACTTC.

The DNA for the CDR3 is TGCGCCAGCAGCTGGAATGACCAAGAGACCCAGTACTTC. It translates to CASSWNDQETQYF. The rearrangement joins TRBV5-1 to TRBJ2-5; D gene ambiguous. V was cut by 3 bases and J by 0 bases, with 6 bases left in between. Germline V gene data show CDR1 as SGHRS and CDR2 as YFSETQ. The CDR3 runs to 13 residues.

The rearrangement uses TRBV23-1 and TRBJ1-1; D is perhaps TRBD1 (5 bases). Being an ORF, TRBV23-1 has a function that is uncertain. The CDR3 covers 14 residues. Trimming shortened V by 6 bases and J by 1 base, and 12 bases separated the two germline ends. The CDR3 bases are TGCGCCAGCAGACATAGACAGAGGAACACTGAAGCTTTCTTT. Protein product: CASRHRQRNTEAFF.

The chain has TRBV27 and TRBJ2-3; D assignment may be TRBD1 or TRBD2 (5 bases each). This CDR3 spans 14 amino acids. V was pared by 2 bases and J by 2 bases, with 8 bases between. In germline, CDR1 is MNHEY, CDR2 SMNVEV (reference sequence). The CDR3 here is CASSLGTYTDTQYF. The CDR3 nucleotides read TGTGCCAGCAGTTTAGGGACCTACACAGATACGCAGTATTTT.

CDR3 in amino acids: CASKRTVQETQYF. CDR3 in DNA: TGTGCCAGTAAACGGACAGTTCAAGAGACCCAGTACTTC. This chain uses TRBV19 with TRBJ2-5; D possibly corresponds to TRBD1 (6 bases). CDR3 size: 13 residues. Trimming shortened V by 7 bases and J by 2 bases, and 11 bases separated the two germline ends. Germline CDR1 reads LNHDA; CDR2 reads SQIVND (reference sequence).

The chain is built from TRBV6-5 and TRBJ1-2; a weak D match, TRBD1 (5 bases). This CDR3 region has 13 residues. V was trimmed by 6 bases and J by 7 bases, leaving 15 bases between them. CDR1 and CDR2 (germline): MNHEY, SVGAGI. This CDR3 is CASSPVGGFGYTF. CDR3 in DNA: TGTGCCAGCAGCCCGGTCGGGGGGTTTGGCTACACCTTC.

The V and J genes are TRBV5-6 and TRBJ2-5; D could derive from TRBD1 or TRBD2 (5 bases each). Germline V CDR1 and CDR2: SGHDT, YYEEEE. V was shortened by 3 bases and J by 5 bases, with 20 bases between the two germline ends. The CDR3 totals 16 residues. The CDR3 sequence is CASSSKWGKRWETQYF. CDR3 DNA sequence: TGTGCCAGCAGCTCCAAGTGGGGGAAGCGGTGGGAGACCCAGTACTTC.

This CDR3 reads CASSQDLGSGANVLTF. The CDR3 DNA reads TGCGCCAGCAGCCAAGATTTAGGGTCTGGGGCCAACGTCCTGACTTTC. The chain uses TRBV4-1 and TRBJ2-6; D is ambiguous. The CDR3 has 16 amino acids. Trimming took off 0 bases at V and 1 base at J, with 7 bases between the two ends. Germline assignment: CDR1 MGHRA and CDR2 YSYEKL.

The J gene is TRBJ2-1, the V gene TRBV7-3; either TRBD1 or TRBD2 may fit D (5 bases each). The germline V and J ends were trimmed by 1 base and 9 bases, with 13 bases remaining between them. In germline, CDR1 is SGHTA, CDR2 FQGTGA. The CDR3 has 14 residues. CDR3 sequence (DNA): TGTGCCAGCAGCTTAAATTGGGGGTATAGTGAGCAGTTCTTC. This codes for CASSLNWGYSEQFF. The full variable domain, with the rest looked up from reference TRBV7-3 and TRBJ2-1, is GAGVSQTPSNKVTEKGKYVELRCDPISGHTALYWYRQSLGQGPEFLIYFQGTGAADDSGLPNDRFFAVRPEGSVSTLKIQRTERGDSAVYLCASSLNWGYSEQFFGPGTRLTVL.

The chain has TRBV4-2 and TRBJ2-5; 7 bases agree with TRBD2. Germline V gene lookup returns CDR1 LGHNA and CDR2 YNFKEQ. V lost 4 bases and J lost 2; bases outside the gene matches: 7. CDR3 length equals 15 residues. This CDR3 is CASSLRDYPQETQYF. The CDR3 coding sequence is TGTGCCAGCAGCCTCCGGGACTATCCTCAAGAGACCCAGTACTTC.

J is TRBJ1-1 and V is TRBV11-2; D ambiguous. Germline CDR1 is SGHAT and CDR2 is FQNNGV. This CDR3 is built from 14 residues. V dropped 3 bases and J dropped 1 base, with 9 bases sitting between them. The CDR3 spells CASSFAGKNTEAFF. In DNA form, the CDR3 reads TGTGCCAGCAGCTTCGCCGGGAAGAACACTGAAGCTTTCTTT.